This T cell receptor (beta chain) was identified during a study of Ad26.COV2.S vaccination and SARS-CoV-2 variants. Germline V gene data show CDR1 as SGHTS and CDR2 as YDEGEE. The CDR3 is 14 amino acids. Trimming stripped 0 bases from V and 2 bases from J, with 9 bases between. Treatment described: 19 received Ad26.COV2.S at low or high dose, single or two shots; 5 received placebo; per-sample allocation not given. It was on day 63 after the first vaccine or placebo injection that samples were taken. Sequencing used immunoSEQ multiplex PCR; TCRdb keeps in-frame clones, though not all of them. The sample holds just under 250,000 clones, roughly 90% seen once.

The source was peripheral blood, collected in a trial of Ad26.COV2.S vaccine versus placebo. V gene TRBV5-8 combines with J gene TRBJ2-7; D is perhaps TRBD1 or TRBD2 (5 bases each). This TCR derives from a person aged 18-60 years who received the Ad26.COV2.S COVID-19 vaccine or a placebo. The chain's CDR3 is CASSLGDGTYEQYF. For the CDR3, the DNA is TGTGCCAGCAGCTTGGGGGACGGAACCTACGAGCAGTACTTC.